This T cell receptor (beta chain) was captured in a study of blood T cells in healthy people across ages. Then a second PCR, running about 7 to 11 cycles, was carried out with a sample-barcoded 5' primer and a J-beta primer mix. All cDNA molecules were each tagged by a template-switch adaptor with 12 random nucleotides. TCRdb analysed the 5' RACE reads with MiXCR anew, one entry per CDR3 protein. The table has about 1.5 million distinct CDR3 sequences, about 45% seen once. Findings and caveats of the study: Per million T cells, TCR beta diversity dropped roughly linearly as age increased.

Whenever a sample was processed, at least 6 million PBMCs were isolated. Total RNA, at least 5.5 micrograms per sample, was extracted from PBMCs. The CDR3 has 15 amino acids. Trimming removed 10 bases from V and 7 bases from J; junction bases left unmatched: 14. CDR1 ENHRY and CDR2 SYGVKD come from the germline V gene. This clonotype was detected a few times. Antigen unknown. Specimen: blood. This sequence was found in a woman between 18 and 29 years old in good health. V is TRBV10-3 and J is TRBJ1-5; 9 nucleotides align to TRBD1. The CDR3: CATRGGTGIGQPQHF. The DNA of the CDR3 is TGTGCCACGAGAGGCGGGACAGGGATCGGGCAGCCCCAGCATTTT.